What follows is one T cell receptor beta chain and its context. The target antigen is unknown. Each cDNA molecule carried a unique molecular identifier. TCRdb called the 5' RACE reads again in MiXCR, with one record for every CDR3 protein. This table has tens of thousands of distinct CDR3 sequences, 20% appearing once. The sample belongs to a study of early T cells in non-severe SARS-CoV-2 infection. Study-wide results and caveats: VDJdb matching, biased toward anti-spike CD8 responses, missed private and CD4 specificities.

Specimen: whole blood, collected at baseline. This clonotype originated in an adult who was a healthcare worker with PCR-confirmed SARS-CoV-2 infection or an uninfected control (not recorded which).

This CDR3 reads CASSVGLGRPTNEKLFF. The DNA of the CDR3 is TGTGCCAGCAGCGTAGGACTGGGACGGCCAACTAATGAAAAACTGTTTTTT. The genes are TRBV9 and TRBJ1-4; weak D call: TRBD1 (5 bases). Trimming cost V 0 bases and J 0 bases, with 12 bases left between them. Per the germline V gene, CDR1 is SGDLS and CDR2 is YYNGEE. The CDR3 totals 17 residues.